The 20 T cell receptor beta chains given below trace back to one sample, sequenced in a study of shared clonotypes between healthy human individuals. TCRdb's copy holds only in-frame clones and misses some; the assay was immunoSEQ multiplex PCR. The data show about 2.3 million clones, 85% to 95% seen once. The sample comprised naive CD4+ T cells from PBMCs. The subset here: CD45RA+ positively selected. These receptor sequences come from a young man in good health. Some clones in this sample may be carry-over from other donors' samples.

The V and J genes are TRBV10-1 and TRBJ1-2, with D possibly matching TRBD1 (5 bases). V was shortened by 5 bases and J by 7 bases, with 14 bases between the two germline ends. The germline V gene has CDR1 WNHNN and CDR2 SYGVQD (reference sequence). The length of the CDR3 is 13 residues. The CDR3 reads CASSRCQGPGYTF. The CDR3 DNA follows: TGCGCCAGCAGTCGTTGCCAGGGACCTGGCTACACCTTC.

CDR3 protein: CASSTDRFSTDTQYF. CDR3 in DNA: TGTGCCAGCAGCACAGACAGGTTCAGCACAGATACGCAGTATTTT. The rearrangement uses TRBV5-6 and TRBJ2-3, with D perhaps matching TRBD1 (6 bases). CDR3 length equals 15 residues. With 4 bases removed from V and 0 bases from J, the gap between germline ends came to 12 bases. Germline V gene data show CDR1 as SGHDT and CDR2 as YYEEEE.

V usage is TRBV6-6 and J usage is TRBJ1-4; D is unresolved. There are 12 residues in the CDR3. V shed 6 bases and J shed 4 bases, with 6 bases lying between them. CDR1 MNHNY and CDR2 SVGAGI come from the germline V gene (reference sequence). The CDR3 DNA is TGTGCCAGCAGCTCCTTTAATGAAAAACTGTTTTTT. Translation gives CASSSFNEKLFF.

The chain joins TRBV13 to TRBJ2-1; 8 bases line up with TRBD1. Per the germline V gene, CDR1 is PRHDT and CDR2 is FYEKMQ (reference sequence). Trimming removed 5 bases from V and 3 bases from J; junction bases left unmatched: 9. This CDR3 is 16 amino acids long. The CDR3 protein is CASSARSTGVYNEQFF. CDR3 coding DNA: TGTGCCAGCAGCGCCCGCTCGACAGGGGTCTACAATGAGCAGTTCTTC.

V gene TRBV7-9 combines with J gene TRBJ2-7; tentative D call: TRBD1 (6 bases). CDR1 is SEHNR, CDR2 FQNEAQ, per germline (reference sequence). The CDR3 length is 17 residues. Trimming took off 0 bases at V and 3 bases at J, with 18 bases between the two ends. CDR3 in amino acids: CASSLALGRGSVYEQYF. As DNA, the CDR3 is TGTGCCAGCAGCTTAGCGCTGGGCAGGGGAAGCGTCTACGAGCAGTACTTC.

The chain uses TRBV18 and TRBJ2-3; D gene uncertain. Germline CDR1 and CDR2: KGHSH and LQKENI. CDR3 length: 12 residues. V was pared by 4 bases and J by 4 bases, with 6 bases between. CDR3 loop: CASSRAADTQYF. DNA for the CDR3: TGTGCCAGCTCACGCGCCGCAGATACGCAGTATTTT.

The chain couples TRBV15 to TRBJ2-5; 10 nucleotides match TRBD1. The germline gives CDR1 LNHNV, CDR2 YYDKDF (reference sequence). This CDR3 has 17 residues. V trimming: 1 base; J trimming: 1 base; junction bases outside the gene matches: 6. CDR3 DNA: TGTGCCACCAGCAGAGCGGGAAGGACAGGGGGCCAAGAGACCCAGTACTTC. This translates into CATSRAGRTGGQETQYF.

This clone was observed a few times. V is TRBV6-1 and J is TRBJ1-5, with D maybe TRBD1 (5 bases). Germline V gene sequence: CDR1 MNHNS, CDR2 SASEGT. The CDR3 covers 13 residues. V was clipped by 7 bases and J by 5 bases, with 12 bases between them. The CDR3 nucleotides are TGTGCCAGCACCGAGACAGCGTATCAGCCCCAGCATTTT. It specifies CASTETAYQPQHF.

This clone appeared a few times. Here the CDR3 reads CASSLRQPNTEAFF. CDR3 sequence (DNA): TGTGCCAGCAGCTTAAGACAGCCTAACACTGAAGCTTTCTTT. The V and J genes are TRBV7-9 and TRBJ1-1, with D possibly matching TRBD1 (5 bases). Germline loops: CDR1 SEHNR, CDR2 FQNEAQ (reference sequence). The germline V and J ends were trimmed by 2 bases and 2 bases, with 9 bases remaining between them. The CDR3 is 14 amino acids.

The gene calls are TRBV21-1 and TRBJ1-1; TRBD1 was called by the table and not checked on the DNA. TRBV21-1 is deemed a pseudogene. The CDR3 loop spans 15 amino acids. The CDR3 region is CATTGQGALSTEAFF. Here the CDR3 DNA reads TGTGCCACCACGGGACAGGGGGCGTTGAGCACTGAAGCTTTCTTT.

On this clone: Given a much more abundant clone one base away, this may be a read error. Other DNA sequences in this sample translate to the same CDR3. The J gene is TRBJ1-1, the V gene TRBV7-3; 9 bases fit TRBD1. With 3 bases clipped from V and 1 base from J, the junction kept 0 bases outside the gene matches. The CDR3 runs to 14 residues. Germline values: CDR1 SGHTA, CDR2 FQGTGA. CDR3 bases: TGTGCCAGCAGCTTGGGACAGGGGAACACTGAAGCTTTCTTT. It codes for CASSLGQGNTEAFF.

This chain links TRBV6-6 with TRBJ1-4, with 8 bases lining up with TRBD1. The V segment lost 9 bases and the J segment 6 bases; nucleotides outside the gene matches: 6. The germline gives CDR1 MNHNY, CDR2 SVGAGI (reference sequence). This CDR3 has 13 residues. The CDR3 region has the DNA TGTGCCAGGCTTCAGGGGGCGGATGAAAAACTGTTTTTT. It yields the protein CARLQGADEKLFF.

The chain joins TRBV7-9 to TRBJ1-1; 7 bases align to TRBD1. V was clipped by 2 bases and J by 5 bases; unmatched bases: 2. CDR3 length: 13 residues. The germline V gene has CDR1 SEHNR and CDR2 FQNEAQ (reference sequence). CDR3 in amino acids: CASSLQGETEAFF. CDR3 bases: TGTGCCAGCAGCTTACAGGGGGAGACTGAAGCTTTCTTT.

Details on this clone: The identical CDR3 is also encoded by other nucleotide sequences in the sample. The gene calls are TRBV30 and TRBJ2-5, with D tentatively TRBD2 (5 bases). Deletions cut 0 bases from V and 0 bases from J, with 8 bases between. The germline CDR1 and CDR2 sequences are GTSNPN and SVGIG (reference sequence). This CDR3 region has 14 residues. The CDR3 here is CAWSVTRDQETQYF. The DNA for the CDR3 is TGTGCCTGGAGTGTAACGCGGGACCAAGAGACCCAGTACTTC.

In DNA form, the CDR3 reads TGTGCCAGCAGTGAAGCGCCCTTCAAGGGTTATGGCTACACCTTC. It translates to CASSEAPFKGYGYTF. The V gene is TRBV6-1, the J gene TRBJ1-2; D is uncertain. Deletions cut 0 bases from V and 5 bases from J, with 13 bases between. The length of the CDR3 is 15 residues. The germline V gene encodes CDR1 MNHNS and CDR2 SASEGT.

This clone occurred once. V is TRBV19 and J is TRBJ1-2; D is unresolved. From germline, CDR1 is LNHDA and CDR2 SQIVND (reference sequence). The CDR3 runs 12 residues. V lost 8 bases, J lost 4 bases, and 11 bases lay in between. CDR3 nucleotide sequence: TGTGCCAGTTGCAGGTGGCCCTATGGCTACACCTTC. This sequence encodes CASCRWPYGYTF. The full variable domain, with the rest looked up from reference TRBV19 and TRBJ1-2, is DGGITQSPKYLFRKEGQNVTLSCEQNLNHDAMYWYRQDPGQGLRLIYYSQIVNDFQKGDIAEGYSVSREKKESFPLTVTSAQKNPTAFYLCASCRWPYGYTFGSGTRLTVV.

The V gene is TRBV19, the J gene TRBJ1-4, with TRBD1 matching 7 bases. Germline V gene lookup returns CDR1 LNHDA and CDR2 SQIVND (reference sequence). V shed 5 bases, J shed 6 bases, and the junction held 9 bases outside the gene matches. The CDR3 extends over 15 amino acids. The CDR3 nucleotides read TGTGCCAGTAGTTCCCCGAGGACAGGTGATGAAAAACTGTTTTTT. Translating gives CASSSPRTGDEKLFF.

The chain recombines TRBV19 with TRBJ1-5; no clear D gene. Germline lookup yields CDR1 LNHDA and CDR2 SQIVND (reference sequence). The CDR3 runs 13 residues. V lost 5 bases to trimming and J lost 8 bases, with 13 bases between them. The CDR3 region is CASSVWAREPQHF. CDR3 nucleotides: TGTGCCAGTAGTGTATGGGCCCGGGAGCCCCAGCATTTT.

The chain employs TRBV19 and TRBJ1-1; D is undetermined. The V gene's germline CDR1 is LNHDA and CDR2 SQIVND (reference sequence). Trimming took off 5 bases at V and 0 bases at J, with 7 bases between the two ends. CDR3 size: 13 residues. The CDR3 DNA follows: TGTGCCAGTAGTTCCGCATTGAACACTGAAGCTTTCTTT. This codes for CASSSALNTEAFF.

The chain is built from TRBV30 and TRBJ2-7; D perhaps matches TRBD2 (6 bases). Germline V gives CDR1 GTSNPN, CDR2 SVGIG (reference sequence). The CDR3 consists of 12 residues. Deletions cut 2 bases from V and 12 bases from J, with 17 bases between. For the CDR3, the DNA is TGTGCCTGGAGTTTAAACGGCGGGATCTCGTACTTC. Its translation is CAWSLNGGISYF.